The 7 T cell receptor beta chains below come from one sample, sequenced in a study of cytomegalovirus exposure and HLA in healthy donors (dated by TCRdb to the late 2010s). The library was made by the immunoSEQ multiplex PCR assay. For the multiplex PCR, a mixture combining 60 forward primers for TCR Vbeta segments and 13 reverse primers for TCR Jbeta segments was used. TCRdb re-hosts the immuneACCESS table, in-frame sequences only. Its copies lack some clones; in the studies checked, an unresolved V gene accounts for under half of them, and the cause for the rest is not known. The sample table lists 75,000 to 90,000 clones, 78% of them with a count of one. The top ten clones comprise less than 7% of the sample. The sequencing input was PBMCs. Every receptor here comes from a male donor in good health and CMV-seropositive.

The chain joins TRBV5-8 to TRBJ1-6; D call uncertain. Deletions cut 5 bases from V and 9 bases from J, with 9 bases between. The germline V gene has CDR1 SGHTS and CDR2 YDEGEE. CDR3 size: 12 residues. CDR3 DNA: TGTGCCAGCAGGGGAGGGATTTCACCCCTCCACTTT. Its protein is CASRGGISPLHF.

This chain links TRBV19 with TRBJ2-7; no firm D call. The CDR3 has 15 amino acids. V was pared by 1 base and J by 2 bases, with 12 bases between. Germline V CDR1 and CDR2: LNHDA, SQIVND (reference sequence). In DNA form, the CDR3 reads TGTGCCAGTAGTATAGGGGCTTCTCTTACCTACGAGCAGTACTTC. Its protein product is CASSIGASLTYEQYF. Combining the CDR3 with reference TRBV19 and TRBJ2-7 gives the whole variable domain DGGITQSPKYLFRKEGQNVTLSCEQNLNHDAMYWYRQDPGQGLRLIYYSQIVNDFQKGDIAEGYSVSREKKESFPLTVTSAQKNPTAFYLCASSIGASLTYEQYFGPGTRLTVT.

Written as DNA, the CDR3 is TGTGCCAGTAGTACCGACATTCTCTCTGGAAACACCATATATTTT. Translating it yields CASSTDILSGNTIYF. V and J are TRBV19 and TRBJ1-3; the D is unclear. The CDR3 runs to 15 residues. Trimming left V 4 bases short and J 0 bases short, with 10 bases between. Germline assignment: CDR1 LNHDA and CDR2 SQIVND (reference sequence).

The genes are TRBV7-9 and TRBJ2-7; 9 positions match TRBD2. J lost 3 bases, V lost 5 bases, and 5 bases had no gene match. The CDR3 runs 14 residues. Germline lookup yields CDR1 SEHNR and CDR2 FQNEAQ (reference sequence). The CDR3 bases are TGTGCCAGCAGCCCCTGGACTAGCGACTACGAGCAGTACTTC. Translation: CASSPWTSDYEQYF. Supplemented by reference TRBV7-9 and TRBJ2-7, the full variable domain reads DTGVSQNPRHKITKRGQNVTFRCDPISEHNRLYWYRQTLGQGPEFLTYFQNEAQLEKSRLLSDRFSAERPKGSFSTLEIQRTEQGDSAMYLCASSPWTSDYEQYFGPGTRLTVT.

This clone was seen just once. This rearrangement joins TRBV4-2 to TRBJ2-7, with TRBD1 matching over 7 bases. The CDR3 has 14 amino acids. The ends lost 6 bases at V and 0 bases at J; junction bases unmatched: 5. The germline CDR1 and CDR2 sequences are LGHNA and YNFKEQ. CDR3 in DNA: TGTGCCAGCAGAAAGGACAGGTCCTCCTACGAGCAGTACTTC. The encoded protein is CASRKDRSSYEQYF.

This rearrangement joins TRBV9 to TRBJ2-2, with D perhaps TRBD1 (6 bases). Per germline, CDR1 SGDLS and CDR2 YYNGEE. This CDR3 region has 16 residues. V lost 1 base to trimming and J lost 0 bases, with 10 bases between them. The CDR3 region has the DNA TGTGCCAGCAGCGTACTGGGACAAGCGAACACCGGGGAGCTGTTTTTT. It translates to CASSVLGQANTGELFF.

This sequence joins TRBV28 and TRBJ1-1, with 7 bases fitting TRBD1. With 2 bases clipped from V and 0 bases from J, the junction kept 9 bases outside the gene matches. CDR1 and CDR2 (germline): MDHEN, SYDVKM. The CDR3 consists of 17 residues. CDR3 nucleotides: TGTGCCAGCAGTTTACCGGGACAGACCTACATGAACACTGAAGCTTTCTTT. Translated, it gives CASSLPGQTYMNTEAFF.